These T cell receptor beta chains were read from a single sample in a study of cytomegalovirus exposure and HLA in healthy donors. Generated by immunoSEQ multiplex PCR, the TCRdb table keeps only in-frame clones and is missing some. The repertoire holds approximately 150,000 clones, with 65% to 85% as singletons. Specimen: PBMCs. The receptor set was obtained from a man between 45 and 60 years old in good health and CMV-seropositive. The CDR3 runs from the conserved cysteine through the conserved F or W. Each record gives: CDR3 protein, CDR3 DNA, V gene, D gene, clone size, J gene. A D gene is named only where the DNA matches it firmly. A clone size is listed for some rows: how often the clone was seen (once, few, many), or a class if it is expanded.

CDR3aa: CASSYSKNRARQPQHF
CDR3nt: TGTGCCAGCAGTTACTCGAAGAACAGGGCTAGGCAGCCCCAGCATTTT
v_gene: TRBV6-6
d_gene: .
abundance: few
j_gene: TRBJ1-5

CDR3aa: CASSEAGTVTNYGYTF
CDR3nt: TGTGCCAGCAGTGAAGCGGGGACAGTGACCAACTATGGCTACACCTTC
v_gene: TRBV2
d_gene: TRBD1
abundance: .
j_gene: TRBJ1-2

CDR3aa: CASSLSAAAGQPQHF
CDR3nt: TGTGCCAGCAGTTTATCGGCGGCCGCCGGCCAGCCCCAGCATTTT
v_gene: TRBV27
d_gene: .
abundance: few
j_gene: TRBJ1-5

CDR3aa: CAISAGQGYEQYF
CDR3nt: TGTGCCATCAGTGCAGGACAGGGCTACGAGCAGTACTTC
v_gene: TRBV10-3
d_gene: TRBD1
abundance: .
j_gene: TRBJ2-7

CDR3aa: CASSPFLAGSLDINEQFF
CDR3nt: TGTGCCAGCTCACCGTTTCTAGCGGGATCCCTCGATATCAATGAGCAGTTCTTC
v_gene: TRBV18
d_gene: TRBD2
abundance: .
j_gene: TRBJ2-1

CDR3aa: CASNPGQVEKLFF
CDR3nt: TGTGCCAGCAACCCAGGACAGGTGGAAAAACTGTTTTTT
v_gene: TRBV6-1
d_gene: TRBD1
abundance: few
j_gene: TRBJ1-4

CDR3aa: CASSQLGTNTGELFF
CDR3nt: TGTGCCAGCAGCCAATTAGGGACTAACACCGGGGAGCTGTTTTTT
v_gene: TRBV14
d_gene: .
abundance: once
j_gene: TRBJ2-2

CDR3aa: CASRSAKEPITTSPLHF
CDR3nt: TGTGCCAGCAGATCCGCCAAGGAACCAATCACTACGTCACCCCTCCACTTT
v_gene: TRBV28
d_gene: .
abundance: .
j_gene: TRBJ1-6

CDR3aa: CASLITRASYEQYF
CDR3nt: TGTGCCAGCCTTATTACTAGGGCCTCCTACGAGCAGTACTTC
v_gene: TRBV28
d_gene: .
abundance: .
j_gene: TRBJ2-7

CDR3aa: CATSREPGQLGGYTF
CDR3nt: TGTGCCACCAGCAGAGAACCGGGACAGCTAGGTGGCTACACCTTC
v_gene: TRBV15
d_gene: TRBD1
abundance: .
j_gene: TRBJ1-2

CDR3aa: CASSSPGQGGEQYF
CDR3nt: TGTGCCAGCAGCTCCCCGGGACAGGGGGGAGAGCAGTACTTC
v_gene: TRBV7-9
d_gene: TRBD1
abundance: once
j_gene: TRBJ2-7

CDR3aa: CASSVNSGSSYEQYF
CDR3nt: TGCGCCAGCAGCGTCAATAGCGGGAGCTCCTACGAGCAGTACTTC
v_gene: TRBV4-1
d_gene: TRBD2
abundance: .
j_gene: TRBJ2-7

CDR3aa: CASSQWGGNTEAFF
CDR3nt: TGCGCCAGCAGCCAATGGGGGGGGAACACTGAAGCTTTCTTT
v_gene: TRBV4-1
d_gene: .
abundance: .
j_gene: TRBJ1-1

CDR3aa: CASTPRRGNTEAFF
CDR3nt: TGTGCCAGCACCCCAAGGAGAGGGAACACTGAAGCTTTCTTT
v_gene: TRBV6-1
d_gene: .
abundance: .
j_gene: TRBJ1-1

CDR3aa: CASSQTGTSGGFNEQFF
CDR3nt: TGCGCCAGCAGCCAAACCGGGACTAGCGGGGGGTTCAATGAGCAGTTCTTC
v_gene: TRBV4-1
d_gene: TRBD2
abundance: .
j_gene: TRBJ2-1

CDR3aa: CASSSAGTSEKETQYF
CDR3nt: TGTGCCAGCAGCTCCGCCGGGACTAGCGAAAAAGAGACCCAGTACTTC
v_gene: TRBV9
d_gene: TRBD2
abundance: .
j_gene: TRBJ2-5

CDR3aa: CASSLRETEAFF
CDR3nt: TGTGCCAGCAGCTTGAGGGAAACTGAAGCTTTCTTT
v_gene: TRBV7-9
d_gene: .
abundance: .
j_gene: TRBJ1-1

CDR3aa: CASSKALAGEDTQYF
CDR3nt: TGTGCCAGCAGCAAGGCCCTAGCGGGAGAAGATACGCAGTATTTT
v_gene: TRBV7-2
d_gene: TRBD2
abundance: few
j_gene: TRBJ2-3

CDR3aa: CASSLGRGIPHNEQFF
CDR3nt: TGTGCCAGCAGCTTAGGTCGGGGGATCCCACACAATGAGCAGTTCTTC
v_gene: TRBV7-6
d_gene: .
abundance: .
j_gene: TRBJ2-1

CDR3aa: CATSYYGNTIYF
CDR3nt: TGTGCCACCAGCTACTATGGCAACACCATATATTTT
v_gene: TRBV15
d_gene: .
abundance: .
j_gene: TRBJ1-3

CDR3aa: CASSQQSSQGASSNSGNTIYF
CDR3nt: TGCGCCAGCAGCCAGCAGAGCTCCCAGGGGGCCTCTTCTAACTCTGGAAACACCATATATTTT
v_gene: TRBV4-1
d_gene: TRBD1
abundance: once
j_gene: TRBJ1-3

CDR3aa: CASSPTPGQGTGANVLTF
CDR3nt: TGTGCCAGCAGCCCAACGCCGGGACAGGGGACGGGGGCCAACGTCCTGACTTTC
v_gene: TRBV9
d_gene: TRBD1
abundance: .
j_gene: TRBJ2-6

CDR3aa: CASSTLLVKNIQYF
CDR3nt: TGTGCCAGCAGCACCCTACTCGTAAAAAACATTCAGTACTTC
v_gene: TRBV7-9
d_gene: .
abundance: .
j_gene: TRBJ2-4

CDR3aa: CASSLGGRAYNEQFF
CDR3nt: TGTGCCAGCAGCTTGGGCGGGAGGGCTTACAATGAGCAGTTCTTC
v_gene: TRBV11-3
d_gene: TRBD2
abundance: once
j_gene: TRBJ2-1

CDR3aa: CASSFLGWGQGYEQYF
CDR3nt: TGTGCCAGCAGCTTCCTTGGTTGGGGCCAGGGGTACGAGCAGTACTTC
v_gene: TRBV11-2
d_gene: .
abundance: .
j_gene: TRBJ2-7

CDR3aa: CASSLGKGMNTEAFF
CDR3nt: TGTGCCAGCAGCTTGGGGAAGGGGATGAACACTGAAGCTTTCTTT
v_gene: TRBV5-8
d_gene: .
abundance: .
j_gene: TRBJ1-1

CDR3aa: CASSFPYGRAAGELFF
CDR3nt: TGTGCCAGCAGCTTCCCCTACGGGAGGGCCGCCGGGGAGCTGTTTTTT
v_gene: TRBV7-2
d_gene: TRBD2
abundance: few
j_gene: TRBJ2-2

CDR3aa: CASSLRLNTEAFF
CDR3nt: TGTGCCAGCAGCTTACGTCTGAACACTGAAGCTTTCTTT
v_gene: TRBV7-6
d_gene: .
abundance: .
j_gene: TRBJ1-1

CDR3aa: CASSLGGGAYNEQFF
CDR3nt: TGTGCCAGCAGTCTGGGGGGGGGCGCCTACAATGAGCAGTTCTTC
v_gene: TRBV28
d_gene: .
abundance: few
j_gene: TRBJ2-1

CDR3aa: CASSLRRGGTGELFF
CDR3nt: TGTGCCAGCAGTTTGAGGCGGGGTGGGACCGGGGAGCTGTTTTTT
v_gene: TRBV27
d_gene: .
abundance: .
j_gene: TRBJ2-2

CDR3aa: CASSSPLVQRGGNEQFF
CDR3nt: TGTGCCAGCAGCTCGCCGTTGGTGCAGCGTGGGGGGAATGAGCAGTTCTTC
v_gene: TRBV11-2
d_gene: .
abundance: .
j_gene: TRBJ2-1

CDR3aa: CATRSEGAVGGYTF
CDR3nt: TGTGCCACCCGGTCGGAGGGGGCGGTCGGTGGCTACACCTTC
v_gene: TRBV2
d_gene: TRBD1
abundance: .
j_gene: TRBJ1-2

CDR3aa: CAFAGTGVAETQYF
CDR3nt: TGTGCCTTTGCCGGGACAGGCGTTGCGGAGACCCAGTACTTC
v_gene: TRBV6-4
d_gene: TRBD1
abundance: .
j_gene: TRBJ2-5

CDR3aa: CASGQGNTGELFF
CDR3nt: TGTGCCAGCGGGCAGGGCAACACCGGGGAGCTGTTTTTT
v_gene: TRBV7-3
d_gene: .
abundance: few
j_gene: TRBJ2-2

CDR3aa: CASSFPDRGYTSTDTQYF
CDR3nt: TGTGCCAGCAGCTTCCCGGACAGGGGGTATACTAGCACAGATACGCAGTATTTT
v_gene: TRBV7-9
d_gene: TRBD1
abundance: .
j_gene: TRBJ2-3

CDR3aa: CASSPTWGLAVLETQYF
CDR3nt: TGTGCCAGCAGCCCAACGTGGGGGCTAGCGGTCCTGGAGACCCAGTACTTC
v_gene: TRBV7-9
d_gene: .
abundance: once
j_gene: TRBJ2-5

CDR3aa: CASRTGGGGEKLFF
CDR3nt: TGTGCCAGCAGAACAGGGGGCGGCGGGGAAAAACTGTTTTTT
v_gene: TRBV7-2
d_gene: TRBD1
abundance: .
j_gene: TRBJ1-4

CDR3aa: CASSSRNYGYTF
CDR3nt: TGTGCCAGCAGCAGCAGGAACTATGGCTACACCTTC
v_gene: TRBV7-8
d_gene: .
abundance: .
j_gene: TRBJ1-2

CDR3aa: CAWTATSGSADTQYF
CDR3nt: TGTGCCTGGACCGCCACTAGCGGGAGTGCAGATACGCAGTATTTT
v_gene: TRBV30
d_gene: TRBD2
abundance: .
j_gene: TRBJ2-3

CDR3aa: CASKKRTGAEFNQPQHF
CDR3nt: TGTGCCAGCAAGAAAAGGACAGGGGCTGAGTTCAATCAGCCCCAGCATTTT
v_gene: TRBV2
d_gene: TRBD1
abundance: .
j_gene: TRBJ1-5

CDR3aa: CASSRGGGGEGEQYF
CDR3nt: TGTGCCAGCAGTCGTGGCGGGGGGGGAGAAGGCGAGCAGTACTTC
v_gene: TRBV6-6
d_gene: TRBD2
abundance: .
j_gene: TRBJ2-7

CDR3aa: CASSSRSGSFIRETQYF
CDR3nt: TGTGCCAGCAGCTCCCGGAGCGGCAGTTTTATACGGGAGACCCAGTACTTC
v_gene: TRBV11-2
d_gene: .
abundance: .
j_gene: TRBJ2-5

CDR3aa: CASSTLGETQYF
CDR3nt: TGTGCCAGTAGTACCCTCGGAGAGACCCAGTACTTC
v_gene: TRBV19
d_gene: .
abundance: .
j_gene: TRBJ2-5

CDR3aa: CASSLGAYGYTF
CDR3nt: TGTGCCAGCAGCTTGGGGGCCTATGGCTACACCTTC
v_gene: TRBV5-6
d_gene: .
abundance: once
j_gene: TRBJ1-2

CDR3aa: CASSPRDILGTEAFF
CDR3nt: TGTGCCAGCAGTCCCCGGGACATCCTTGGCACTGAAGCTTTCTTT
v_gene: TRBV28
d_gene: .
abundance: .
j_gene: TRBJ1-1

CDR3aa: CASITGGTASGNTIYF
CDR3nt: TGTGCCAGCATTACGGGGGGTACAGCCTCTGGAAACACCATATATTTT
v_gene: TRBV28
d_gene: .
abundance: .
j_gene: TRBJ1-3

CDR3aa: CASSPGLAGVADTQYF
CDR3nt: TGTGCCAGCTCCCCGGGACTAGCGGGGGTTGCAGATACGCAGTATTTT
v_gene: TRBV7-9
d_gene: TRBD2
abundance: .
j_gene: TRBJ2-3

CDR3aa: CASSVETGADEQYF
CDR3nt: TGTGCCAGCAGCGTAGAGACAGGGGCAGACGAGCAGTACTTC
v_gene: TRBV9
d_gene: TRBD1
abundance: .
j_gene: TRBJ2-7

CDR3aa: CASSITATNEKLFF
CDR3nt: TGTGCCAGTAGTATCACAGCAACTAATGAAAAACTGTTTTTT
v_gene: TRBV19
d_gene: .
abundance: .
j_gene: TRBJ1-4

CDR3aa: CASSLYQGNEQYF
CDR3nt: TGCGCCAGCAGCCTCTATCAGGGGAACGAGCAGTACTTC
v_gene: TRBV4-1
d_gene: .
abundance: .
j_gene: TRBJ2-7

CDR3aa: CASSLDRVSTDTQYF
CDR3nt: TGCGCCAGCAGCCTCGACAGGGTCAGCACAGATACGCAGTATTTT
v_gene: TRBV5-1
d_gene: TRBD1
abundance: .
j_gene: TRBJ2-3